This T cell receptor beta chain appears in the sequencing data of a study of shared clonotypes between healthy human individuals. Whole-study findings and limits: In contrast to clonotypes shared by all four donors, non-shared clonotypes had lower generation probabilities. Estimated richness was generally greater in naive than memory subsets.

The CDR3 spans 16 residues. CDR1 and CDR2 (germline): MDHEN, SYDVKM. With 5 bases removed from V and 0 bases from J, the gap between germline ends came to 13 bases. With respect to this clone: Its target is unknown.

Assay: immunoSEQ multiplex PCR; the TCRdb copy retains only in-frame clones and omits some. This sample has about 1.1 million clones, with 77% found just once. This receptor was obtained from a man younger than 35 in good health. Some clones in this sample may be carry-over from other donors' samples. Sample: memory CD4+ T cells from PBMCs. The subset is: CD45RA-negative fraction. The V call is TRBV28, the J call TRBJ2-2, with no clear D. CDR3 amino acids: CASSQLGKANTGELFF. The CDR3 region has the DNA TGTGCCAGCAGTCAGTTGGGCAAAGCGAACACCGGGGAGCTGTTTTTT.